This paragraph reports one TCR beta chain. The antigen remains undetermined. Generated by immunoSEQ multiplex PCR, the TCRdb table keeps only in-frame clones and is missing some. The sample lists roughly 120,000 clones; around 95% were seen once. Resections from corrective heart surgery supplied the thymus tissue. The data are from a study of human thymus T cells. Whole-study findings and limits: Thymic and blood repertoires seemed to favor certain V and J genes.

This receptor was obtained from a boy younger than two with a congenital heart defect but otherwise immunologically healthy. The sequenced sample consisted of thymus tissue.

The CDR3 DNA is TGTGCCAGCAGCTTAGAGAACCGGGGCGAGCAGTACTTC. It encodes CASSLENRGEQYF. This chain links TRBV7-9 with TRBJ2-7; D possibly corresponds to TRBD2 (5 bases). This CDR3 is 13 amino acids long. The germline V gene encodes CDR1 SEHNR and CDR2 FQNEAQ (reference sequence). V lost 1 base and J lost 6, with 10 bases in between.